Listed below are T cell receptor beta chains from one sample, sequenced in a study of T cells in Graves' hyperthyroidism and ophthalmopathy. TCRdb reprocessed the multiplex PCR reads with MiXCR, giving one entry per CDR3 protein. The sample carries 500,000 to 600,000 distinct CDR3 sequences, just under 20% recorded once. The specimen was blood. The source of these receptors is a man aged 35 to 55 with Graves' ophthalmopathy. Both conserved end residues are part of each CDR3. A D gene is named only where the DNA matches it firmly. Clone size is not always given. Where it is, it says once, few, many or a class for expanded clones.

CDR3aa | CDR3nt | d_gene | v_gene | abundance | j_gene
CASSSSGTDLTDTQYF | TGCGCCAGCAGCTCTTCTGGGACAGACCTCACAGATACGCAGTATTTT | TRBD1 | TRBV5-1 | few | TRBJ2-3
CASSLYGETQYF | TGTGCCAGCAGCTTATATGGGGAGACCCAGTACTTC | - | TRBV7-2 | many | TRBJ2-5
CASSFGGSGNTIYF | TGCGCCAGCAGCTTTGGGGGTTCTGGAAACACCATATATTTT | - | TRBV5-1 | - | TRBJ1-3
CASSETGARTEAFF | TGTGCCAGCAGTGAAACAGGGGCTCGAACTGAAGCTTTCTTT | TRBD1 | TRBV6-1 | many | TRBJ1-1
CASSPGGTEFF | TGTGCCAGCAGCCCAGGGGGGACAGAGTTCTTC | - | TRBV7-9 | few | TRBJ2-1
CAFRTGSQETQYF | TGTGCCTTCCGGACAGGGTCGCAAGAGACCCAGTACTTC | TRBD1 | TRBV30 | many | TRBJ2-5
CASSLASGTSGGPTSTDTQYF | TGTGCCAGCAGCTTAGCGTCCGGGACTAGCGGGGGGCCAACTAGCACAGATACGCAGTATTTT | TRBD2 | TRBV7-8 | - | TRBJ2-3
CAIGETSGGYEQYF | TGTGCCATCGGGGAGACTAGCGGGGGCTACGAGCAGTACTTC | TRBD2 | TRBV10-3 | few | TRBJ2-7
CATRTGDSSYNEQFF | TGTGCCACCAGGACGGGGGATAGCTCCTACAATGAGCAGTTCTTC | - | TRBV10-3 | - | TRBJ2-1
CASSFTSGRGHEQFF | TGTGCCAGCAGCTTTACTAGCGGGAGAGGGCATGAGCAGTTCTTC | TRBD2 | TRBV11-2 | many | TRBJ2-1
CASSGYAPGAFF | TGTGCCAGCAGTGGGTACGCGCCTGGGGCTTTCTTT | - | TRBV6-1 | - | TRBJ1-1
CASSVTGFGYTF | TGTGCCAGCAGCGTTACAGGGTTTGGCTACACCTTC | - | TRBV9 | few | TRBJ1-2
CASSNPGLAGQETQYF | TGCGCCAGCAGCAACCCGGGACTAGCGGGGCAAGAGACCCAGTACTTC | TRBD2 | TRBV5-1 | - | TRBJ2-5
CASSPIGQTGELFF | TGTGCCAGCAGTCCCATCGGACAGACCGGGGAGCTGTTTTTT | - | TRBV28 | few | TRBJ2-2
CASSIALPYEQYF | TGTGCCAGTAGTATTGCCCTTCCCTACGAGCAGTACTTC | - | TRBV19 | - | TRBJ2-7
CASSEEVRGNGYTF | TGTGCCAGCAGTGAAGAGGTCAGGGGTAATGGCTACACCTTC | - | TRBV2 | - | TRBJ1-2
CASSLPAGGLGLETQYF | TGTGCCAGCAGCCTCCCCGCCGGGGGATTAGGGTTGGAGACCCAGTACTTC | - | TRBV7-8 | few | TRBJ2-5
CASSLGSGVSEQYF | TGTGCCAGCAGCTTAGGTTCAGGGGTAAGCGAGCAGTACTTC | - | TRBV11-2 | many | TRBJ2-7